The present entry profiles one T cell receptor (beta chain) with its context. Its antigen is undetermined. TCRdb processed the 5' RACE reads anew with MiXCR; each CDR3 protein has one entry. The table shows 400,000 or so distinct CDR3 sequences, with roughly 10% occurring only once. CDR3 length: 15 amino acids. V was cut by 2 bases and J by 4 bases, with 15 bases left in between. Germline V CDR1 and CDR2: SGDLS, YYNGEE. This sample was taken from a study of T cells after yellow fever vaccination. Study-wide results and limits: A minor fraction of clonotypes spanned both CD4 and CD8 compartments. Most primary-vaccination clones reappeared after the booster (about 97% CD4, approximately 88% CD8). It was a weaker secondary response, yet one that peaked faster, at day 5 versus 15.

This sequence was found in a man younger than 35 who received the YFV17D yellow fever vaccine. The sequencing used PBMCs, collected on the day of the first yellow fever vaccination. The chain employs TRBV9 and TRBJ1-1; D may be TRBD1 (6 bases). This CDR3 is CASSVDPQGRTEAFF. For the CDR3, the DNA is TGTGCCAGCAGCGTCGACCCCCAGGGGCGCACTGAAGCTTTCTTT.